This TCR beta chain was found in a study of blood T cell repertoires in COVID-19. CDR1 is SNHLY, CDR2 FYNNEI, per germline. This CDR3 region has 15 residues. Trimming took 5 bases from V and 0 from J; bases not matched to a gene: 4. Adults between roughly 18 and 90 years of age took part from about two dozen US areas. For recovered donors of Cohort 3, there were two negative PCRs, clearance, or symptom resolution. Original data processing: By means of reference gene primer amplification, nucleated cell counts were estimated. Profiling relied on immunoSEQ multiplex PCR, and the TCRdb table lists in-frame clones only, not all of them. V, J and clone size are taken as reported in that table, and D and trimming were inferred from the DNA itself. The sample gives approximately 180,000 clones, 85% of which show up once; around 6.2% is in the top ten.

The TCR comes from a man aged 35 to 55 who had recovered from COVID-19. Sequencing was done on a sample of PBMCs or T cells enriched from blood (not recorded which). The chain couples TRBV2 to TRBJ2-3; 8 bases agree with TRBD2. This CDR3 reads CASSKRGGSTDTQYF. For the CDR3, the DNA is TGTGCCAGCAGTAAACGCGGGGGGAGCACAGATACGCAGTATTTT.